This T cell receptor beta chain was captured by sequencing in a study of blood T cell repertoires in COVID-19. About the study: Italy, Spain and the United States were the sources of the convalescent and acute COVID-19 samples. The analysed material was cDNA or gDNA that came from T cells, B-cell-depleted T cells, or PBMCs.

The CDR3 runs to 16 residues. The J segment lost 5 bases and the V segment lost 0 bases, leaving 7 bases of the junction unmatched. The V gene's germline CDR1 is MGHRA and CDR2 YSYEKL. Per the original data handling: Amplification of reference gene primers was used by the study to estimate nucleated cell counts. Libraries were prepared by immunoSEQ multiplex PCR; TCRdb keeps only in-frame clonotypes and omits some of them. V, J and clone size reflect that table, while D and trimming were determined from the DNA. The profile covers approximately 240,000 clones, with roughly 81% appearing a single time and about 4% taken by the ten largest.

This chain joins TRBV4-1 and TRBJ2-5; 9 bases align to TRBD2. Sequenced input: peripheral blood. The sequence was collected from a middle-aged man with acute or convalescent COVID-19. The CDR3, as DNA: TGCGCCAGCAGCCAAGATGATAGCGGGGGTGGGGAGACCCAGTACTTC. It codes for CASSQDDSGGGETQYF.